This entry lists 28 T cell receptor beta chains sequenced from one sample in a study of T cell repertoires in cytomegalovirus infection. TCRdb reprocessed the reads with MiXCR, giving one entry per CDR3 protein. Of some 100,000 distinct CDR3 sequences in the sample, 20% to 30% were seen once. The specimen was CD8+ T cells from PBMCs. The receptors were sampled from a human donor in good health (CMV status not recorded). Some clones in this sample may be carry-over from other donors' samples.

The table lists this clonotype with a few counts. The V call is TRBV2, the J call TRBJ2-5; 7 nucleotides agree with TRBD2. Per the germline V gene, CDR1 is SNHLY and CDR2 is FYNNEI. The V gene end was trimmed by 6 bases and the J gene end by 2 bases; junction bases not matched to a gene: 9. The CDR3 has 15 amino acids. The CDR3 DNA sequence: TGTGCCAGCAGGTTCGGGACTATACTGCAAGAGACCCAGTACTTC. It specifies CASRFGTILQETQYF.

The chain has TRBV28 and TRBJ1-5; the match to TRBD1 covers 11 bases. Germline-derived CDR1 and CDR2 are MDHEN and SYDVKM. The CDR3 is made up of 15 amino acids. J was trimmed by 6 bases and V by 7 bases; bases with no gene match: 8. The CDR3 region has the DNA TGTGCCAGCACTCTGGACAGGGGGCGCTTTCAGCCCCAGCATTTT. It codes for CASTLDRGRFQPQHF. The full variable domain, with the rest looked up from reference TRBV28 and TRBJ1-5, is DVKVTQSSRYLVKRTGEKVFLECVQDMDHENMFWYRQDPGLGLRLIYFSYDVKMKEKGDIPEGYSVSREKKERFSLILESASTNQTSMYLCASTLDRGRFQPQHFGDGTRLSIL.

This clonotype was seen ten or more times. The J gene is TRBJ1-5, the V gene TRBV7-9; possibly TRBD1 for D (5 bases). Germline lookup yields CDR1 SEHNR and CDR2 FQNEAQ (reference sequence). The V end lost 4 bases, the J end lost 11 bases, and 15 bases lay between the germline ends. CDR3 length equals 13 residues. The CDR3 loop reads CASSSYGARAQHF. The CDR3 coding sequence is TGTGCCAGCAGCTCGTACGGGGCCAGGGCCCAGCATTTT.

The chain employs TRBV5-5 and TRBJ1-1; TRBD1 matches 9 bases. Germline V CDR1 and CDR2: SGHKS, YYEKEE (reference sequence). Losses at the gene ends were 0 bases for V and 9 bases for J; bases not matched to a gene: 12. This CDR3 has 16 amino acids. CDR3 bases: TGTGCCAGCAGCTTGGGGTTGCTCGGACAGGGGTACCAAGCTTTCTTT. Translation: CASSLGLLGQGYQAFF.

This clonotype came up many times. In nucleotides, the CDR3 is TGTGCCAGCAGACCCTCGGGACAGGGGATCTACGAGCAGTACTTC. It encodes CASRPSGQGIYEQYF. This chain joins TRBV6-2 or TRBV6-3 and TRBJ2-7; the match to TRBD1 covers 10 bases. Germline V gene sequence: CDR1 MNHEY, CDR2 SVGEGT. Losses at the gene ends were 6 bases for V and 3 bases for J; bases not matched to a gene: 8. The length of the CDR3 is 15 residues.

In this sample, this clonotype turned up a few times. This sequence joins TRBV4-3 and TRBJ2-1, with 13 bases matching TRBD2. The J segment lost 2 bases and the V segment lost 3 bases, leaving 10 bases of the junction unmatched. This CDR3 contains 19 residues. Germline assignment: CDR1 LGHNA and CDR2 YSLEER. The CDR3 loop is CASSHGLAGAGDPYNEQFF. CDR3 nucleotide sequence: TGCGCCAGCAGCCATGGACTAGCGGGAGCCGGGGACCCCTACAATGAGCAGTTCTTC.

J is TRBJ2-1 and V is TRBV20-1, with 7 bases matching TRBD2. Germline V lookup: CDR1 DFQATT, CDR2 SNEGSKA (reference sequence). V trimming: 0 bases; J trimming: 8 bases; junction bases outside the gene matches: 10. There are 15 residues in the CDR3. The CDR3 region is CSARDLADPRDEQFF. The CDR3 DNA sequence: TGCAGTGCTAGAGATCTAGCGGACCCACGGGATGAGCAGTTCTTC.

The V call is TRBV15, the J call TRBJ2-5; D might be TRBD1 or TRBD2, each matching 5 bases. Germline CDR1 LNHNV, CDR2 YYDKDF (reference sequence). Trimming shortened V by 8 bases and J by 9 bases, and 13 bases separated the two germline ends. This CDR3 is built from 11 residues. CDR3: CATAITGPQYF. CDR3 nucleotide sequence: TGTGCCACCGCCATAACGGGGCCCCAGTACTTC.

This clonotype was observed a single time. V and J are TRBV4-3 and TRBJ2-1; 7 bases agree with TRBD1. This CDR3 is built from 16 residues. Per germline, CDR1 LGHNA and CDR2 YSLEER. V was clipped by 1 base and J by 4 bases; unmatched bases: 7. CDR3 residues: CASSQGTGTDYNEQFF. In DNA, the CDR3 is TGCGCCAGCAGCCAAGGAACCGGGACAGATTACAATGAGCAGTTCTTC.

The genes are TRBV29-1 and TRBJ2-3; either TRBD1 or TRBD2 may supply D (5 bases each). From germline, CDR1 is SQVTM and CDR2 ANQGSEA. The V gene lost 5 bases and the J gene lost 1 base, with 10 bases spanning the gap. The CDR3 extends over 13 amino acids. Written as DNA, the CDR3 is TGCAGCGTTCGAGGGACGGGCACAGATACGCAGTATTTT. It is translated as CSVRGTGTDTQYF.

V usage is TRBV4-2 and J usage is TRBJ2-7; D is uncertain. The CDR3 length is 15 residues. Germline CDR1 reads LGHNA; CDR2 reads YNFKEQ. Trimming took off 1 base at V and 3 bases at J, with 13 bases between the two ends. The CDR3: CASSQAYQDDYEQYF. The CDR3 nucleotides read TGTGCCAGCAGCCAAGCGTATCAGGATGACTACGAGCAGTACTTC.

The chain carries TRBV7-9 and TRBJ2-1, with D possibly TRBD2 on 5 matching bases. V lost 1 base and J lost 8, with 15 bases in between. The CDR3 has 15 amino acids. In germline, CDR1 is SEHNR, CDR2 FQNEAQ (reference sequence). The CDR3 DNA reads as TGTGCCAGCAGCTTAGGGAAACTAGAAGTCGATGAGCAGTTCTTC. Translated, it gives CASSLGKLEVDEQFF. The full variable domain, with the rest looked up from reference TRBV7-9 and TRBJ2-1, is DTGVSQNPRHKITKRGQNVTFRCDPISEHNRLYWYRQTLGQGPEFLTYFQNEAQLEKSRLLSDRFSAERPKGSFSTLEIQRTEQGDSAMYLCASSLGKLEVDEQFFGPGTRLTVL.

V gene TRBV27 combines with J gene TRBJ1-3, with D uncertain. Germline V gene lookup returns CDR1 MNHEY and CDR2 SMNVEV (reference sequence). The CDR3 extends over 15 amino acids. The V end lost 5 bases, the J end lost 1 base, and 12 bases lay between the germline ends. The CDR3 DNA is TGTGCCAGCAGTCCCGCCCCGGGATCTGGAAACACCATATATTTT. It is translated as CASSPAPGSGNTIYF.

This clonotype was observed many times. J is TRBJ2-3 and V is TRBV7-9; a possible D gene is TRBD1 (5 bases). V was trimmed by 5 bases and J by 0 bases, leaving 12 bases between them. From germline, CDR1 is SEHNR and CDR2 FQNEAQ (reference sequence). The CDR3 spans 15 residues. CDR3 region: CASSPRQPSTDTQYF. The CDR3 coding sequence is TGTGCCAGCAGCCCCAGACAGCCTAGCACAGATACGCAGTATTTT.

For this clonotype: This may come from a read error, since a much larger clone is one base off. This chain joins TRBV6-8 and TRBJ2-7; no clear D gene. Looked up from germline, CDR1 is MNHGY and CDR2 is SAAAGT. This CDR3 is built from 13 residues. CDR3 region: CASSYGSAGELYF. The CDR3 DNA follows: TGTGCCAGCAGTTATGGATCCGCAGGCGAGCTGTACTTC.

The rearrangement links TRBV11-1 to TRBJ1-2; the match to TRBD1 covers 7 bases. The J segment lost 8 bases and the V segment lost 5 bases, leaving 5 bases of the junction unmatched. CDR1 and CDR2 from the germline V gene are SGHAT and FQDESV (reference sequence). The CDR3 is 12 amino acids. CDR3 residues: CASSAGTAGYTF. Here the CDR3 DNA reads TGTGCCAGCAGCGCCGGGACAGCGGGCTACACCTTC.

The gene calls are TRBV29-1 and TRBJ1-1; D not certain. V lost 4 bases, J lost 1 base, and 10 bases lay in between. Germline CDR1 and CDR2: SQVTM and ANQGSEA. This CDR3 spans 13 amino acids. For the CDR3, the DNA is TGCAGCGTTGTTAAGTGGCCGAACACTGAAGCTTTCTTT. Residues: CSVVKWPNTEAFF.

This chain joins TRBV7-3 and TRBJ2-2, with unresolved D. Germline CDR1 is SGHTA and CDR2 is FQGTGA. V was cut by 5 bases and J by 0 bases, with 7 bases left in between. This CDR3 has 14 amino acids. This CDR3 is CASSRDSNTGELFF. The DNA of the CDR3 is TGTGCCAGCAGCCGTGACTCGAACACCGGGGAGCTGTTTTTT.

V gene TRBV5-4 combines with J gene TRBJ1-2; maybe TRBD1 (5 bases). CDR1 and CDR2 from the germline V gene are SGHNT and YYREEE (reference sequence). This CDR3 spans 14 amino acids. V dropped 0 bases and J dropped 4 bases, with 10 bases sitting between them. The chain's CDR3 is CASSLEGVSYGYTF. CDR3 nucleotides: TGTGCCAGCAGCTTGGAAGGGGTGTCCTATGGCTACACCTTC.

This clonotype appeared a few times. This sequence joins TRBV7-7 and TRBJ2-5, with D maybe TRBD2 (6 bases). Per the germline V gene, CDR1 is SSHAT and CDR2 is FNYEAQ (reference sequence). V was shortened by 5 bases and J by 2 bases, with 15 bases between the two germline ends. CDR3 size: 15 residues. CDR3 coding DNA: TGTGCCAGCAGCCTCCTCCTGGGGGGTCAAGAGACCCAGTACTTC. Its translation: CASSLLLGGQETQYF.

The rearrangement links TRBV12-3 or TRBV12-4 to TRBJ2-1, with 11 bases that match TRBD1. This CDR3 has 15 residues. With 6 bases clipped from V and 2 bases from J, the junction kept 3 bases outside the gene matches. DNA for the CDR3: TGTGCCAGCAGACCGGGACAGGGGGCCTACAATGAGCAGTTCTTC. It codes for CASRPGQGAYNEQFF.

The chain has TRBV24-1 and TRBJ2-1, with D perhaps TRBD2 (6 bases). Trimming removed 5 bases at V and 8 bases at J, with 12 bases between. The CDR3 consists of 13 residues. Germline V CDR1 and CDR2: KGHDR, SFDVKD. The CDR3 spells CATSVRGFYEQFF. CDR3 sequence (DNA): TGTGCCACCAGTGTTCGGGGGTTCTATGAGCAGTTCTTC.

In its sample, this clonotype was seen many times. This chain joins TRBV7-2 and TRBJ2-5, with TRBD2 identical over 10 bases. The germline V gene encodes CDR1 SGHTA and CDR2 FQGNSA. The CDR3 is 14 residues long. V lost 6 bases, J lost 4 bases, and 5 bases stayed unmatched. Here the CDR3 reads CASSSWTSGETQYF. CDR3 in DNA: TGTGCCAGCAGTTCCTGGACTAGCGGAGAGACCCAGTACTTC.

This clonotype has a handful of counts. The genes are TRBV4-1 and TRBJ2-6; D is unresolved. CDR3 length: 16 amino acids. CDR1 and CDR2 from the germline V gene are MGHRA and YSYEKL. V lost 0 bases and J 0 bases, leaving 6 bases between the germline ends. CDR3 in DNA: TGCGCCAGCAGCCAAGAATTCCGCTCTGGGGCCAACGTCCTGACTTTC. It yields the protein CASSQEFRSGANVLTF.

The rearrangement uses TRBV7-2 and TRBJ2-7; the D call may be TRBD1 or TRBD2 (5 bases each). From germline, CDR1 is SGHTA and CDR2 FQGNSA. Trimming pared 3 bases from V and 3 bases from J, leaving 12 bases between. This CDR3 spans 14 amino acids. Here the CDR3 reads CASSFWGLNYEQYF. The CDR3 bases are TGTGCCAGCAGCTTTTGGGGGTTGAACTACGAGCAGTACTTC.

For the CDR3, the DNA is TGTGCCAGCAGCTTCCCGGACAGGGAGATGGATACGCAGTATTTT. Encoded protein: CASSFPDREMDTQYF. The gene calls are TRBV7-9 and TRBJ2-3; 8 bases line up with TRBD1. This CDR3 region has 15 residues. V shed 3 bases, J shed 6 bases, and the junction held 8 bases outside the gene matches. Germline CDR1 is SEHNR and CDR2 is FQNEAQ (reference sequence).

This clonotype was seen at least ten times. The chain uses TRBV7-3 and TRBJ2-3; either TRBD1 or TRBD2 may supply D (6 bases each). V lost 1 base and J 4 bases, leaving 18 bases between the germline ends. The CDR3 loop spans 17 amino acids. CDR1 SGHTA and CDR2 FQGTGA come from the germline V gene. Written as DNA, the CDR3 is TGTGCCAGCAGCTTAAAGGGGGGAGGCCCCGTCCCAGATACGCAGTATTTT. As protein: CASSLKGGGPVPDTQYF.

The chain employs TRBV6-2 or TRBV6-3 and TRBJ2-3; D call uncertain. V was pared by 2 bases and J by 0 bases, with 9 bases between. The CDR3 is 15 residues long. CDR1 and CDR2 from the germline V gene are MNHEY and SVGEGT. CDR3 amino acids: CASSYGPRSTDTQYF. The CDR3 nucleotides are TGTGCCAGCAGTTACGGACCCAGGAGCACAGATACGCAGTATTTT.